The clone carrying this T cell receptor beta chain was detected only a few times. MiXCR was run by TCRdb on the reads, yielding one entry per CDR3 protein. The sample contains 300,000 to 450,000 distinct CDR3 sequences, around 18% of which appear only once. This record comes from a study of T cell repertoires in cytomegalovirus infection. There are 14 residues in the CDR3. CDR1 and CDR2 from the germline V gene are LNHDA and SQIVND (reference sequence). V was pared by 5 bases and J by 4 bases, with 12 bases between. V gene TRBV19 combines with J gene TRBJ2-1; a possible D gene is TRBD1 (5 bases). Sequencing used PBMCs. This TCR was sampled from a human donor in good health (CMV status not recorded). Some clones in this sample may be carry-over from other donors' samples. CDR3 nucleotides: TGTGCCAGTAGTTATTGGGGCACTTACAATGAGCAGTTCTTC. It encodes CASSYWGTYNEQFF.